The entry below describes one T cell receptor beta chain. The V and J ends lost 6 bases and 1 base respectively, with 17 bases between them. Germline CDR1 MNHNY, CDR2 SVGAGI (reference sequence). This CDR3 has 16 amino acids. The data are from a study of blood T cell repertoires in COVID-19. Study at large: Researchers got acute and convalescent COVID-19 samples from the United States, Italy and Spain.

This table comes from immunoSEQ multiplex PCR, and its TCRdb copy is limited to in-frame clones, with some not included. Of some 64,000 clones in the sample, roughly 76% were seen once. Sequenced material: peripheral blood. The chain couples TRBV6-6 to TRBJ2-3, with D uncertain. This clonotype was obtained from a human donor in a cohort sampled during active COVID-19. The CDR3 protein is CASRSSIARGTDTQYF. DNA of the CDR3: TGTGCCAGCAGAAGTTCTATAGCCCGGGGCACAGATACGCAGTATTTT.